One sample yielded the 8 T cell receptor beta chains listed below, sequenced in a study of CD8 T cells in Susac syndrome. A quantity of roughly 0.5 to 1 ug RNA underwent reverse transcription using random hexamers. A single record per CDR3 protein comes from TCRdb applying MiXCR to the immunoSEQ multiplex PCR reads. The profile shows 95,000 to 150,000 distinct CDR3 sequences, about 94% of them singletons. Specimen: CD8+ T cells from PBMCs. Receptors were obtained from a human donor with Susac syndrome.

V usage is TRBV11-2 and J usage is TRBJ1-2; 8 bases map to TRBD1. Germline assignment: CDR1 SGHAT and CDR2 FQNNGV. V shed 5 bases, J shed 3 bases, and the junction held 5 bases outside the gene matches. The CDR3 sequence is 14 residues long. The DNA for the CDR3 is TGTGCCAGCAGCCCGCTGGACAGGGACTATGGCTACACCTTC. Its protein product is CASSPLDRDYGYTF.

The rearrangement joins TRBV11-2 to TRBJ2-3; maybe TRBD2 (7 bases). This CDR3 has 16 residues. The germline CDR1 and CDR2 sequences are SGHAT and FQNNGV. V was shortened by 4 bases and J by 1 base, with 15 bases between the two germline ends. This chain's CDR3 is CASSWGRGRGTDTQYF. The DNA of the CDR3 is TGTGCCAGCAGCTGGGGGCGGGGGCGAGGCACAGATACGCAGTATTTT.

The chain recombines TRBV15 with TRBJ1-1; D not certain. Trimming shortened V by 6 bases and J by 2 bases, and 13 bases separated the two germline ends. The CDR3 is 14 amino acids. Per the germline V gene, CDR1 is LNHNV and CDR2 is YYDKDF (reference sequence). The CDR3 nucleotides read TGTGCCACCAGTTTTGGACTCGAAAACACTGAAGCTTTCTTT. This gives the protein CATSFGLENTEAFF.

The CDR3 nucleotides are TGTGCCAGTAATTTACGGGTGAACACTGAAGCTTTCTTT. This encodes CASNLRVNTEAFF. The gene calls are TRBV19 and TRBJ1-1; D uncertain. Trimming removed 7 bases from V and 0 bases from J, with 9 bases in between. CDR3 length: 13 amino acids. Germline V lookup: CDR1 LNHDA, CDR2 SQIVND (reference sequence).

The chain combines TRBV4-2 with TRBJ2-1; D remains ambiguous. The V end was cut by 6 bases, the J end by 0 bases, with 15 bases between. The CDR3 runs 16 residues. The germline V gene encodes CDR1 LGHNA and CDR2 YNFKEQ. In DNA form, the CDR3 reads TGTGCCAGCAGGCCGGCGACATGGGGCTCCTACAATGAGCAGTTCTTC. It codes for CASRPATWGSYNEQFF.

This chain joins TRBV27 and TRBJ2-1; 8 bases agree with TRBD1. The J segment lost 2 bases and the V segment lost 2 bases, leaving 8 bases of the junction unmatched. CDR1 is MNHEY, CDR2 SMNVEV, per germline (reference sequence). CDR3 length equals 17 residues. The CDR3 spells CASSLGAGQGAYNEQFF. CDR3 in DNA: TGTGCCAGCAGTTTAGGGGCCGGACAGGGTGCCTACAATGAGCAGTTCTTC.

This chain connects TRBV30 to TRBJ2-6; D possibly corresponds to TRBD1 (5 bases). This CDR3 is built from 17 residues. Deletions cut 8 bases from V and 0 bases from J, with 20 bases between. The germline gives CDR1 GTSNPN, CDR2 SVGIG (reference sequence). CDR3 DNA sequence: TGTGCCGGGAAGGGAAGGGGCCCCTTCTCTGGGGCCAACGTCCTGACTTTC. Its protein product is CAGKGRGPFSGANVLTF.

This clonotype is a singleton in its sample. The genes are TRBV15 and TRBJ1-5; tentatively, D is TRBD1 (5 bases). The germline V gene has CDR1 LNHNV and CDR2 YYDKDF (reference sequence). V shed 2 bases and J shed 5 bases, with 19 bases lying between them. There are 17 residues in the CDR3. The CDR3 loop reads CATSRLPESGTDQPQHF. In nucleotides, the CDR3 is TGTGCCACCAGCAGATTGCCAGAGTCGGGGACCGATCAGCCCCAGCATTTT.